This T cell receptor beta chain is from a study of cytomegalovirus exposure and HLA in healthy donors. Study outcomes and limitations: Reports indicated that the classifier achieved high specificity and sensitivity in diagnosing cytomegalovirus status.

Notes on this clone: What it binds is unknown.

Amplification used 60 Vbeta primers and 13 Jbeta primers. Produced via immunoSEQ multiplex PCR; TCRdb's table is partial and in-frame only. The sample yields around 100,000 clones, 50% to 75% seen once. Deletions cut 6 bases from V and 2 bases from J, with 13 bases between. The length of the CDR3 is 15 residues. Germline CDR1 MNHEY, CDR2 SMNVEV (reference sequence). This chain joins TRBV27 and TRBJ1-4; tentatively, D is TRBD1 (5 bases). Source material: PBMCs. The sequence derives from a man younger than 40 in good health and CMV-seronegative. CDR3: CASRRGGPTNEKLFF. The CDR3 DNA is TGTGCCAGCAGACGCGGGGGACCTACTAATGAAAAACTGTTTTTT.